This TCR beta chain was found in a study of cytomegalovirus exposure and HLA in healthy donors. Study-wide results and caveats: Researchers reported from a later analysis that most CMV-associated TCR beta chains appeared HLA-restricted. An analysis that was carried out later associated 16,951 TCR beta sequences with HLA alleles at 0.05 false discovery rate.

Germline loops: CDR1 SGHRS, CDR2 YFSETQ. V was clipped by 1 base and J by 3 bases; unmatched bases: 2. CDR3 length: 15 residues. PCR was performed using 60 Vbeta and 13 Jbeta primers. Sequencing used immunoSEQ multiplex PCR; TCRdb keeps in-frame clones, though not all of them. The sample has 150,000 to 200,000 clones, 81% seen once. This clone has a single count. The antigen remains undetermined. This sequence originates from a woman under 30 in good health and CMV-seropositive. Sequencing was performed on PBMCs. The chain carries TRBV5-1 and TRBJ2-3; TRBD2 matches at 10 bases. CDR3: CASSLLAGVTDTQYF. The DNA of the CDR3 is TGCGCCAGCAGCTTGCTAGCGGGGGTAACAGATACGCAGTATTTT.